This T cell receptor beta chain was identified during a study of technical replicates of blood from a few donors listed by TCRdb under 2017. Unmatched junction bases come to 6, with V trimmed by 7 bases and J by 8 bases. From its cysteine to its phenylalanine, the CDR3 spans 13 amino acids. Only CDR3 DNA remains: 39 bases, in frame from the first base. Via the germline V gene, CDR1 is SNHLY and CDR2 FYNNEI. Libraries were prepared through the immunoSEQ multiplex PCR assay. This is the immuneACCESS table as TCRdb keeps it, with only in-frame sequences that have V and J called. A part of the clones is gone; compared with another copy, unresolved V genes explain less than half, and the rest is unexplained. The table for this sample lists some 70,000 clones; about 97% of them were counted only once. The leading ten clones occupy under 0.3% of the sample. On this clone itself: What antigen it recognizes has not been identified. The record has no base qualities; no much larger clone is one base away.

Sequencing was carried out using T cells isolated from PBMCs. This chain joins TRBV2 to TRBJ1-4, with 8 bases in between that match TRBD1. The sequence was collected from a human donor in good health. For the CDR3, the sequence is CASTDRGGEKLFF. The DNA sequence follows: TGTGCCAGCACCGACAGGGGAGGGGAAAAACTGTTTTTT.